These 2 T cell receptor beta chains were sequenced from one sample in a study of shared clonotypes between healthy human individuals. This table comes from immunoSEQ multiplex PCR, and its TCRdb copy is limited to in-frame clones, with some not included. The data contain roughly 2 million clones, over 85% of them seen just once; the ten biggest clones take up under 0.15%. Sequenced material: naive CD4+ T cells sorted from blood. Subset: CD45RA+ positively selected. These receptors all stem from a young man in good health.

The chain employs TRBV29-1 and TRBJ2-1; 9 bases match TRBD1. J lost 2 bases, V lost 6 bases, and 5 bases had no gene match. This CDR3 contains 14 residues. Per the germline V gene, CDR1 is SQVTM and CDR2 is ANQGSEA. DNA for the CDR3: TGCAGCGTCCTCCGACAGGGGGCCTACAATGAGCAGTTCTTC. Amino acids: CSVLRQGAYNEQFF.

The rearrangement uses TRBV19 and TRBJ2-7; TRBD2 matches at 9 bases. This CDR3 comprises 14 residues. Germline assignment: CDR1 LNHDA and CDR2 SQIVND (reference sequence). J was trimmed by 4 bases and V by 6 bases; bases with no gene match: 7. CDR3 nucleotide sequence: TGTGCCAGTAGACCTAGCGGGAATTCTTACGAGCAGTACTTC. Its protein product is CASRPSGNSYEQYF. Full variable domain (outside the CDR3, taken from reference TRBV19 and TRBJ2-7): DGGITQSPKYLFRKEGQNVTLSCEQNLNHDAMYWYRQDPGQGLRLIYYSQIVNDFQKGDIAEGYSVSREKKESFPLTVTSAQKNPTAFYLCASRPSGNSYEQYFGPGTRLTVT.